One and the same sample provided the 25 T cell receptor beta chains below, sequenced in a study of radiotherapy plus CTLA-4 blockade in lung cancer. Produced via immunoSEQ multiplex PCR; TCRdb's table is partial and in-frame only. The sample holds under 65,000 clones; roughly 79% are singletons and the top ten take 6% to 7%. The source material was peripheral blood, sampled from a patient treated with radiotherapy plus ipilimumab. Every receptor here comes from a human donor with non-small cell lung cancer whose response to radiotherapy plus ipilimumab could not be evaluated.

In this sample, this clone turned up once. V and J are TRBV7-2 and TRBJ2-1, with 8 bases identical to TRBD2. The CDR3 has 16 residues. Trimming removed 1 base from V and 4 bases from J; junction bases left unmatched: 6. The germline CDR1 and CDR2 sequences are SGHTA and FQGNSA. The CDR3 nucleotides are TGTGCCAGCAGCTTAGAGCGCGGGAGGTCTTACAATGAGCAGTTCTTC. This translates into CASSLERGRSYNEQFF.

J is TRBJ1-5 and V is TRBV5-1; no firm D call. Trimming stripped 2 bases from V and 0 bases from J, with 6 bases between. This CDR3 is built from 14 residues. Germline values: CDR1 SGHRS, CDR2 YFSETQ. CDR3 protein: CASSFGDSNQPQHF. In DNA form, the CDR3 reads TGCGCCAGCAGCTTCGGGGATAGCAATCAGCCCCAGCATTTT. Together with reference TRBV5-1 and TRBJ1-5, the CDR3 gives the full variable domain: KAGVTQTPRYLIKTRGQQVTLSCSPISGHRSVSWYQQTPGQGLQFLFEYFSETQRNKGNFPGRFSGRQFSNSRSEMNVSTLELGDSALYLCASSFGDSNQPQHFGDGTRLSIL.

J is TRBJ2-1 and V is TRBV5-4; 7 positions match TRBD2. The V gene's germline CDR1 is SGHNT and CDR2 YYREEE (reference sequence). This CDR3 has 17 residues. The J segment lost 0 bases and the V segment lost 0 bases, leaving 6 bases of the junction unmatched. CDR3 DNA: TGTGCCAGCAGCTTGGGTGTGGGCGGGAGCTCCTACAATGAGCAGTTCTTC. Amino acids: CASSLGVGGSSYNEQFF. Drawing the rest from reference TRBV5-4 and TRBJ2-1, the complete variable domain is ETGVTQSPTHLIKTRGQQVTLRCSSQSGHNTVSWYQQALGQGPQFIFQYYREEENGRGNFPPRFSGLQFPNYSSELNVNALELDDSALYLCASSLGVGGSSYNEQFFGPGTRLTVL.

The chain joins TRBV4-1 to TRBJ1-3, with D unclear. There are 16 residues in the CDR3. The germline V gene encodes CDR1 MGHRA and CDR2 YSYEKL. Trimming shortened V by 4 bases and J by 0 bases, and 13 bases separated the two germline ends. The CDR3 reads CASSLYGPNSGNTIYF. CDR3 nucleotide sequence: TGCGCCAGCAGCCTATACGGTCCAAACTCTGGAAACACCATATATTTT.

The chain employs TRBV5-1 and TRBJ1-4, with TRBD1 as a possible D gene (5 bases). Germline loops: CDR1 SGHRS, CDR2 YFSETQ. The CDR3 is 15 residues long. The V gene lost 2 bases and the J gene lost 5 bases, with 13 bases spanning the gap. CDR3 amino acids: CASSFSGGGNEKLFF. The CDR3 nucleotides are TGCGCCAGCAGCTTCTCCGGGGGGGGGAATGAAAAACTGTTTTTT.

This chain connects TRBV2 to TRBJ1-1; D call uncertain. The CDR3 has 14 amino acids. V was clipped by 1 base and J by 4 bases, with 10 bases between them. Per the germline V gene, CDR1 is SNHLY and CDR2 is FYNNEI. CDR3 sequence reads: CASSEGGISTEAFF. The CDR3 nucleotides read TGTGCCAGCAGTGAAGGCGGGATAAGCACTGAAGCTTTCTTT.

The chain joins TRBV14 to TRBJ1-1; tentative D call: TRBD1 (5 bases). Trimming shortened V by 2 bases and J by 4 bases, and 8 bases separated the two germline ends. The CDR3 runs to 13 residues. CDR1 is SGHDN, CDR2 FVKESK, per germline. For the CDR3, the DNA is TGTGCCAGCAGCCAACGGGGGTCCACTGAAGCTTTCTTT. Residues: CASSQRGSTEAFF.

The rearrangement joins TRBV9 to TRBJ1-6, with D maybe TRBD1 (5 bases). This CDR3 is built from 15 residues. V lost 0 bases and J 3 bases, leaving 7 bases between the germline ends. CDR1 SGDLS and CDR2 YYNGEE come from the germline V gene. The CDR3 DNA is TGTGCCAGCAGCGTAGCTGACAGCTATAATTCACCCCTCCACTTT. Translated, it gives CASSVADSYNSPLHF.

The CDR3 nucleotides are TGTGCCAGCACCACAGGGGGCCCCGCTATGAACACTGAAGCTTTCTTT. Translation: CASTTGGPAMNTEAFF. The chain recombines TRBV2 with TRBJ1-1, with 9 positions matching TRBD1. Germline V gene sequence: CDR1 SNHLY, CDR2 FYNNEI. V dropped 7 bases and J dropped 0; count of bases not matched to a gene: 9. The CDR3 length is 16 residues.

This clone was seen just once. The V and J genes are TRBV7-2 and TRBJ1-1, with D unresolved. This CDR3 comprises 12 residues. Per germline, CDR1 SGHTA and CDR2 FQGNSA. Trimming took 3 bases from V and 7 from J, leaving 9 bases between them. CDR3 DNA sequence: TGTGCCAGCAGCTTTGGCAGGCATGAAGCTTTCTTT. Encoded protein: CASSFGRHEAFF.

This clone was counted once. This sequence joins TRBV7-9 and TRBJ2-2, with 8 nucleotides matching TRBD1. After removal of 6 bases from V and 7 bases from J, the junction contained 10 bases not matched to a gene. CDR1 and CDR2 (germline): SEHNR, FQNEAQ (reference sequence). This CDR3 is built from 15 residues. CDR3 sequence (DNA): TGTGCCAGCAGAGTCCCGACAGGGGTTATCGGGGAGCTGTTTTTT. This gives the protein CASRVPTGVIGELFF.

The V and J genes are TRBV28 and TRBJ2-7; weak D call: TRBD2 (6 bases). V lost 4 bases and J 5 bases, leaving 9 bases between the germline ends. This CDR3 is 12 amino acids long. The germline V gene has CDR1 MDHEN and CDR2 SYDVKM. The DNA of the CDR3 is TGTGCCAGCAGTTCTAGCGTCGACGAGCAGTACTTC. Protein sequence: CASSSSVDEQYF.

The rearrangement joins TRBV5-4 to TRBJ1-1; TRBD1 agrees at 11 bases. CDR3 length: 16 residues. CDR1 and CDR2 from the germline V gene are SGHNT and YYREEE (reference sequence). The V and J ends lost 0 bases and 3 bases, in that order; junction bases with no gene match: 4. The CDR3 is CASSLAGTGGYTEAFF. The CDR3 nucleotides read TGTGCCAGCAGCTTGGCCGGGACAGGGGGTTACACTGAAGCTTTCTTT.

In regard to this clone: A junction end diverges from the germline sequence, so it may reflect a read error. The CDR3 nucleotides read TGTGCCAGCAGTTTGGGGGGGACAGGGGGAATCCAGCCCCAGCATTTT. Its protein product is CASSLGGTGGIQPQHF. The chain links TRBV5-4 to TRBJ1-5; TRBD1 aligns across 11 bases. Germline assignment: CDR1 SGHNT and CDR2 YYREEE (reference sequence). The CDR3 spans 16 residues.

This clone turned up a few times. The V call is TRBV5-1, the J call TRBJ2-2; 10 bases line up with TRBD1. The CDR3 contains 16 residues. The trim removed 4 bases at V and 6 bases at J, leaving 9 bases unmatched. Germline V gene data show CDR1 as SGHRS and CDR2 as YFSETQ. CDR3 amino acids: CASSPTGTGEAGELFF. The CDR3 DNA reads TGCGCCAGCAGCCCAACCGGGACAGGGGAAGCCGGGGAGCTGTTTTTT.

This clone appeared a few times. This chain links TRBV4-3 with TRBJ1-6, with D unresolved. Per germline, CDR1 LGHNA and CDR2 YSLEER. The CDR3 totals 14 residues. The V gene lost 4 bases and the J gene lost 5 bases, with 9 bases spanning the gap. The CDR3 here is CASSPQANNSPLHF. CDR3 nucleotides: TGCGCCAGCAGCCCTCAGGCCAATAATTCACCCCTCCACTTT.

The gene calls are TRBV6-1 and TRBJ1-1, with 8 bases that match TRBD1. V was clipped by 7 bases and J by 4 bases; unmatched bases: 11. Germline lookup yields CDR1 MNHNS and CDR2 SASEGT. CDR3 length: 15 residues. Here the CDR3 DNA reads TGTGCCAGCACCTTCAGGGGGCGCGGGGGCACTGAAGCTTTCTTT. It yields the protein CASTFRGRGGTEAFF.

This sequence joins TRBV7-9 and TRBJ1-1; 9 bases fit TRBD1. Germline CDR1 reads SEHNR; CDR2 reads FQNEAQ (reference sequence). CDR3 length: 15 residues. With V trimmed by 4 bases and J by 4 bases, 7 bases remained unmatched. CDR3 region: CASSSFQTGGTEAFF. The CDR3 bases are TGTGCCAGCAGCTCTTTCCAGACAGGGGGCACTGAAGCTTTCTTT.

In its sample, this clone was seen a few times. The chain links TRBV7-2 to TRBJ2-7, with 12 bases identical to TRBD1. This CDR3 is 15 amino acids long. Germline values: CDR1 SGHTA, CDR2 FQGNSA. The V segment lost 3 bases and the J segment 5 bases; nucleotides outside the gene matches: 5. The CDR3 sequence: CASSFGGTGGHEQYF. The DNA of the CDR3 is TGTGCCAGCAGCTTTGGCGGGACAGGGGGCCACGAGCAGTACTTC.

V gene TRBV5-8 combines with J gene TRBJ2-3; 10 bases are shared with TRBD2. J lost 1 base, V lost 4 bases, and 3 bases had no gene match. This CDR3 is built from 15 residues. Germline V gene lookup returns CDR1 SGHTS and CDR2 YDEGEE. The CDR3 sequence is CASSRGTSGTDTQYF. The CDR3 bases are TGTGCCAGCAGCCGAGGGACTAGCGGCACAGATACGCAGTATTTT.

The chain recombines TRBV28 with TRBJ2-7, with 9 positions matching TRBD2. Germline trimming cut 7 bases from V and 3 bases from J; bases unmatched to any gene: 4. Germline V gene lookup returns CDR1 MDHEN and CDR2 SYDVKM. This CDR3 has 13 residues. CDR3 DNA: TGTGCCAGCACCCTAGCGGGACTCTACGAGCAGTACTTC. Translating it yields CASTLAGLYEQYF.

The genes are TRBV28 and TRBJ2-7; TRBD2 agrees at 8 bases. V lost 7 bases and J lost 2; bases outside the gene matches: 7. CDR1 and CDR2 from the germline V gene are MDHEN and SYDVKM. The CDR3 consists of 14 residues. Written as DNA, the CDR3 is TGTGCCAGCATCAAAGGCGGGAGGCCCTACGAGCAGTACTTC. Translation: CASIKGGRPYEQYF.

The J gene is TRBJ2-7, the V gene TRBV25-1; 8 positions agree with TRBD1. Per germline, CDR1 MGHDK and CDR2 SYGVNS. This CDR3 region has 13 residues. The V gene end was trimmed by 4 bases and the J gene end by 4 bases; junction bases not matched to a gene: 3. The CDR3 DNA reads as TGTGCCAGCAGTGCCCGACAGGGGTACGAGCAGTACTTC. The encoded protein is CASSARQGYEQYF.

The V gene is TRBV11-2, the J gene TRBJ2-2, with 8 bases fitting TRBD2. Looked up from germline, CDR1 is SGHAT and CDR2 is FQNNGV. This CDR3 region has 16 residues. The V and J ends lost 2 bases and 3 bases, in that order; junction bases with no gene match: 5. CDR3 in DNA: TGTGCCAGCAGCTTAATTGGGACTAGGGACACCGGGGAGCTGTTTTTT. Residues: CASSLIGTRDTGELFF.

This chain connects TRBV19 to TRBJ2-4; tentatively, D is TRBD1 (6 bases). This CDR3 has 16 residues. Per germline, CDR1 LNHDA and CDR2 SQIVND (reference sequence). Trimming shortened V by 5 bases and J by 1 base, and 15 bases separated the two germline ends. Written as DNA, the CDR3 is TGTGCCAGTAGTCAGGGGTACGGCGCGGCCAAAAACATTCAGTACTTC. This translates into CASSQGYGAAKNIQYF.